This T cell receptor (beta chain) was obtained from a study of T-cell reconstitution after alpha-beta-depleted transplantation in children listed by TCRdb under 2016. A note on the overall study: Using TCR repertoire profiling, the study quantitatively followed how T-cell immune reconstitution unfolded in children after TCRalphabeta/CD19-depleted allogeneic hematopoietic cell transplantation.

The CDR3 measures 15 amino acids from cysteine to phenylalanine. Left in the record is the CDR3 DNA by itself, 45 bases read in frame from the first base. Between the V and J ends, shortened by 1 base and 0 bases respectively, the junction contains 7 bases. The germline V gene (reference sequence) supplies CDR1 LNHNV and CDR2 YYDKDF. Preparation of the library involved PCR. The sequencing machine was an Illumina HiSeq 2500. TCR library preparation used molecular barcoding, with unique molecular identifiers applied to normalize quantification of the TCRbeta repertoire. TCRdb reprocessing: public reads trimmed at Q25 with fastp, clones called with MiXCR, in-frame beta chains kept. Records with the same CDR3 protein are collapsed into one entry carrying the most frequent genes and DNA. The sample table shows 280,000 or so distinct CDR3 sequences, and about 9.9% are seen once. The top ten clonotypes cover 23% of the sample.

Findings and caveats that apply to the study as a whole: The apparently early alphabetaT-cell count recovery about two months after transplant was reportedly dependent on only several hundred rapidly expanded clones derived from non-depleted graft cells. The high TCRbeta diversity at day 60 in some patients was ascribed to recipient T cells and intrathymic progenitors that had survived conditioning. The frequencies of hyperexpanded clones fell over the following months, and after one year, T-cell counts and TCRbeta diversity were mostly attributed to newly produced T cells.

The table lists this clonotype with many counts. Its cognate antigen has yet to be identified. Per-base qualities were not stored, and no clone one base away is much larger. The sample's treatment or condition label, in plain terms: allogeneic hematopoietic cell transplantation with graft depleted of TCRalphabeta T cells and CD19 B cells. TCRalphabeta/CD19-depleted allogeneic hematopoietic cell grafts were given to the transplant recipients, all of whom were children. The rearrangement joined TRBV15 to TRBJ1-3; the D gene cannot be named for sure. Specimen: peripheral blood, collected 180 days after TCRalphabeta/CD19-depleted stem cell transplant. The receptor was derived from a male patient between 2 and 10 years old who had a stem cell transplant for chronic granulomatous disease, so the T cells may come from the graft donor. CDR3 protein: CATSRVDSSGNTIYF. The nucleotide sequence is given as TGTGCCACCAGCAGAGTGGATAGCTCTGGAAACACCATATATTTT. The CDR3 plus the reference TRBV15 and TRBJ1-3 genes for the other parts give the full variable domain: DAMVIQNPRYQVTQFGKPVTLSCSQTLNHNVMYWYQQKSSQAPKLLFHYYDKDFNNEADTPDNFQSRRPNTSFCFLDIRSPGLGDTAMYLCATSRVDSSGNTIYFGEGSWLTVV.